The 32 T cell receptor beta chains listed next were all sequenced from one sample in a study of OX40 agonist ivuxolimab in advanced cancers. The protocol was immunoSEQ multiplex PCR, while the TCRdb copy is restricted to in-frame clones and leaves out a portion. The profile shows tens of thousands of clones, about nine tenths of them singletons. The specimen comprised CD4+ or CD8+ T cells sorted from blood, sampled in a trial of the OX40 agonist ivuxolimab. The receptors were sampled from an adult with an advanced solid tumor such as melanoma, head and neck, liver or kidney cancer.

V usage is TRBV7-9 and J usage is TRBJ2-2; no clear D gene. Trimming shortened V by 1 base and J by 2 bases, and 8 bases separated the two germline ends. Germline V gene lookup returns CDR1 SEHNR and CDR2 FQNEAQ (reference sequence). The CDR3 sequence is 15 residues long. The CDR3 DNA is TGTGCCAGCAGCTTAGGTTTCAGAAACACCGGGGAGCTGTTTTTT. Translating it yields CASSLGFRNTGELFF.

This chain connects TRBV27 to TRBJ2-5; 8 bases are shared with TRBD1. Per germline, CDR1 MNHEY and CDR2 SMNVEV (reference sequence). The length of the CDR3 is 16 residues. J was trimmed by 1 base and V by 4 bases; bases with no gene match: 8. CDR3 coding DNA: TGTGCCAGCAGTTCCCGACAGGGGTCGTTCCAAGAGACCCAGTACTTC. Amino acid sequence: CASSSRQGSFQETQYF.

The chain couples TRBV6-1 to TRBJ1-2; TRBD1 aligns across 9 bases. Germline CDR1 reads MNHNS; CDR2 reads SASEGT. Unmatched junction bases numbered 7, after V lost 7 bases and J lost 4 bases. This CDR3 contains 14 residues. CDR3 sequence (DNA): TGTGCCAGCAACACAGGGGGCTACGTCTATGGCTACACCTTC. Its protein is CASNTGGYVYGYTF.

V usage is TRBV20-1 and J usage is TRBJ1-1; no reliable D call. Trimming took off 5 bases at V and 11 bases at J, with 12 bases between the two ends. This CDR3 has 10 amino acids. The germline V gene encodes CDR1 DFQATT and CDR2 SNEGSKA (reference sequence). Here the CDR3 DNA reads TGCAGTGCTGGGCCAGGAGTGGCTTTCTTT. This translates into CSAGPGVAFF.

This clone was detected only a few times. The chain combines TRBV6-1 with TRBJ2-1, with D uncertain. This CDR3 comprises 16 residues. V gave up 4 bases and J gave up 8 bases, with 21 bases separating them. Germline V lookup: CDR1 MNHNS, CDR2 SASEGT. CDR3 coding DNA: TGTGCCAGCAGTGCCCGGGTGCCCCCGGAATGGGATGAGCAGTTCTTC. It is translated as CASSARVPPEWDEQFF.

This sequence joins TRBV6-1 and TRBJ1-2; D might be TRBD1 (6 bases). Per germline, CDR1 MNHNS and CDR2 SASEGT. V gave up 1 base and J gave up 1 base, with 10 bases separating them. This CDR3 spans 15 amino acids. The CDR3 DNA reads TGTGCCAGCAGTGAAGACAGGGCCGGTAACTATGGCTACACCTTC. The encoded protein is CASSEDRAGNYGYTF.

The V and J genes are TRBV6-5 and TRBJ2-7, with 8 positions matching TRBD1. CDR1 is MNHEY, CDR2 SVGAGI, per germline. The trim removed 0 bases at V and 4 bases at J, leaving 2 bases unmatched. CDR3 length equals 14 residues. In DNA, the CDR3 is TGTGCCAGCAGTTACTCGGACAGGGATTACGAGCAGTACTTC. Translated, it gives CASSYSDRDYEQYF.

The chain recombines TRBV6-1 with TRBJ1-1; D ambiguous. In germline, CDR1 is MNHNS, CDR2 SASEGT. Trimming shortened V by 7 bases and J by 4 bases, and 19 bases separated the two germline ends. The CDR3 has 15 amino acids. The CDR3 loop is CASTAVSGRGTEAFF. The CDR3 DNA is TGTGCCAGCACTGCAGTGTCCGGGCGGGGCACTGAAGCTTTCTTT.

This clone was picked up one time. The CDR3 DNA is TGTGCCATCACCCCTAGCGGGAGTCCCCAAGGACTCAGCACAGATACGCAGTATTTT. Protein sequence: CAITPSGSPQGLSTDTQYF. The V call is TRBV10-3, the J call TRBJ2-3; TRBD2 aligns across 10 bases. From germline, CDR1 is ENHRY and CDR2 SYGVKD. There are 19 residues in the CDR3. Trimming at V came to 7 bases and at J to 0 bases, leaving 16 bases not matched to a gene.

The CDR3 region is CASSLSYPGAYNEQFF. DNA of the CDR3: TGTGCCAGCAGTTTATCGTATCCAGGGGCCTACAATGAGCAGTTCTTC. The rearrangement links TRBV27 to TRBJ2-1, with D possibly being TRBD1 (6 bases). The V end lost 0 bases, the J end lost 2 bases, and 11 bases lay between the germline ends. Looked up from germline, CDR1 is MNHEY and CDR2 is SMNVEV (reference sequence). CDR3 length equals 16 residues.

The CDR3 DNA is TGTGCCTGGAGGGGGGGACAGGGATCGATTCGTAATTCACCCCTCCACTTT. It yields the protein CAWRGGQGSIRNSPLHF. The chain is built from TRBV30 and TRBJ1-6; 9 bases fit TRBD1. From germline, CDR1 is GTSNPN and CDR2 SVGIG (reference sequence). The CDR3 has 17 amino acids. After removal of 3 bases from V and 6 bases from J, the junction contained 12 bases not matched to a gene. Looking up the rest from reference TRBV30 and TRBJ1-6 gives the full variable domain: SQTIHQWPATLVQPVGSPLSLECTVEGTSNPNLYWYRQAAGRGLQLLFYSVGIGQISSEVPQNLSASRPQDRQFILSSKKLLLSDSGFYLCAWRGGQGSIRNSPLHFGNGTRLTVT.

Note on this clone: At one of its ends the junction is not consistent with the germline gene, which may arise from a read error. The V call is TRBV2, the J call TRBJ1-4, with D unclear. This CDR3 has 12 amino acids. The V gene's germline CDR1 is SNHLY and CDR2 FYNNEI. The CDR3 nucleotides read TGTGCGAGCACAGCAACTAATGAAAAACTGTTTTTT. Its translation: CASTATNEKLFF.

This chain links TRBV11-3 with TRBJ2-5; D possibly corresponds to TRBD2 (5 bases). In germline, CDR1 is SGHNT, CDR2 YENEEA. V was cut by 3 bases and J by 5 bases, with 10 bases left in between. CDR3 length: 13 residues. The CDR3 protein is CASSFSWEETQYF. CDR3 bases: TGTGCCAGCAGCTTCTCTTGGGAGGAGACCCAGTACTTC. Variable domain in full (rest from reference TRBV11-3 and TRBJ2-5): EAGVVQSPRYKIIEKKQPVAFWCNPISGHNTLYWYLQNLGQGPELLIRYENEEAVDDSQLPKDRFSAERLKGVDSTLKIQPAELGDSAVYLCASSFSWEETQYFGPGTRLLVL.

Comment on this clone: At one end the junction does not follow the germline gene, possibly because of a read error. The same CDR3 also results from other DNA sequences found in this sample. CDR3 nucleotide sequence: TGTGCCAGCAGCTGGGAGCGGGGGGCCCTCACTGAGGCTTTCTTT. Translated, it gives CASSWERGALTEAFF. The chain combines TRBV5-5 with TRBJ1-1; D possibly corresponds to TRBD1 (6 bases). This CDR3 is built from 15 residues. Germline CDR1 SGHKS, CDR2 YYEKEE (reference sequence). Drawing the rest from reference TRBV5-5 and TRBJ1-1, the complete variable domain is DAGVTQSPTHLIKTRGQQVTLRCSPISGHKSVSWYQQVLGQGPQFIFQYYEKEERGRGNFPDRFSARQFPNYSSELNVNALLLGDSALYLCASSWERGALTEAFFGQGTRLTVV.

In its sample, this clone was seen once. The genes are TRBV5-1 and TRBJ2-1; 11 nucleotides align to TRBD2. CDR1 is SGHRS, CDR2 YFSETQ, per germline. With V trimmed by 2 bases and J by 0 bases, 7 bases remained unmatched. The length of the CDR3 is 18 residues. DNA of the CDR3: TGCGCCAGCAGCTTACTAGCGGGGGCCTCGAGCTCCTACAATGAGCAGTTCTTC. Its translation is CASSLLAGASSSYNEQFF.

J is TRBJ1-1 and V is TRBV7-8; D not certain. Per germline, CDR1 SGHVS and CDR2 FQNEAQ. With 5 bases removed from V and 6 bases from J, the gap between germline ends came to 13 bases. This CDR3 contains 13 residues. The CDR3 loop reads CASSLVGSAEAFF. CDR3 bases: TGTGCCAGCAGCCTGGTCGGGTCGGCTGAAGCTTTCTTT.

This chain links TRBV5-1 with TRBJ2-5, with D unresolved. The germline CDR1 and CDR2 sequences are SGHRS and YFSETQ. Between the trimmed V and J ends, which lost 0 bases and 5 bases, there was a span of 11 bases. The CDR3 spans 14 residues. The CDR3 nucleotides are TGCGCCAGCAGCTTGGGTCAGGATCCCGAGACCCAGTACTTC. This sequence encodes CASSLGQDPETQYF.

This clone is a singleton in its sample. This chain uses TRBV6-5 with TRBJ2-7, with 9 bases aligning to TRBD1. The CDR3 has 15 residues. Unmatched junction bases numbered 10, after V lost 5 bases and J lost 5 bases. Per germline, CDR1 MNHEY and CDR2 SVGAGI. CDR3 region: CASSQLGTGYDEQYF. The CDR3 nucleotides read TGTGCCAGCAGTCAACTAGGGACAGGGTATGACGAGCAGTACTTC.

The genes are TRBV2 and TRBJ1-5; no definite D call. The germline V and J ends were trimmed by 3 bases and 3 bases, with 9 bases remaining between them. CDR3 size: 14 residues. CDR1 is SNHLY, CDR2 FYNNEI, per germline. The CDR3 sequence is CASSEWSFNQPQHF. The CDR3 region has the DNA TGTGCCAGCAGTGAGTGGAGTTTCAATCAGCCCCAGCATTTT.

Here the CDR3 reads CASSQDRGIQPQHF. CDR3 DNA sequence: TGCGCCAGCAGCCAAGATAGGGGCATCCAGCCCCAGCATTTT. The J gene is TRBJ1-5, the V gene TRBV4-1; D might be TRBD1 (5 bases). From germline, CDR1 is MGHRA and CDR2 YSYEKL. CDR3 length: 14 residues. V dropped 0 bases and J dropped 7 bases, with 10 bases sitting between them.

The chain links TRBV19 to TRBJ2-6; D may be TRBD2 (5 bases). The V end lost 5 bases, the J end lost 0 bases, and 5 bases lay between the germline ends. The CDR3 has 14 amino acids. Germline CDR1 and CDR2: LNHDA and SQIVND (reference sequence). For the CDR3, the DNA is TGTGCCAGTAGTGAGGGCTCTGGGGCCAACGTCCTGACTTTC. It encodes CASSEGSGANVLTF. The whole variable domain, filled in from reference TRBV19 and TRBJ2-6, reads DGGITQSPKYLFRKEGQNVTLSCEQNLNHDAMYWYRQDPGQGLRLIYYSQIVNDFQKGDIAEGYSVSREKKESFPLTVTSAQKNPTAFYLCASSEGSGANVLTFGAGSRLTVL.

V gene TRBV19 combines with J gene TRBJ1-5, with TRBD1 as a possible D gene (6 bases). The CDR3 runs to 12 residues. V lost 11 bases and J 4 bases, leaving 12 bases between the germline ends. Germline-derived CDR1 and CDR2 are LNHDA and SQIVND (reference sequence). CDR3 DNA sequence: TGTGCCGCGACAGGACCAAATCAGCCCCAGCATTTT. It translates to CAATGPNQPQHF.

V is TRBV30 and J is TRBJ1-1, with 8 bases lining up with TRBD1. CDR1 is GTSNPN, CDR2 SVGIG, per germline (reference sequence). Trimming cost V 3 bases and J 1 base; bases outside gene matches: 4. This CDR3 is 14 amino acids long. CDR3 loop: CAWSAGGSNTEAFF. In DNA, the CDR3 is TGTGCCTGGAGCGCAGGGGGCTCGAACACTGAAGCTTTCTTT.

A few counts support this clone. The CDR3 DNA sequence: TGTGCCAGCAGTTTAGCTACAGGGATCGCTGAAGCTTTCTTT. Translation gives CASSLATGIAEAFF. The rearrangement uses TRBV27 and TRBJ1-1; perhaps TRBD1 as D (6 bases). Germline CDR1 is MNHEY and CDR2 is SMNVEV (reference sequence). With 2 bases removed from V and 6 bases from J, the gap between germline ends came to 13 bases. The length of the CDR3 is 14 residues.

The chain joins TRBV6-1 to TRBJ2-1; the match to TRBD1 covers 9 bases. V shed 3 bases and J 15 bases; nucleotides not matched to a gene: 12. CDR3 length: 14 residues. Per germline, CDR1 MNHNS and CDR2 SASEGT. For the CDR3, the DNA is TGTGCCAGCAGTGAGCCCGGGACAGGGCCATACGGGTTCTTC. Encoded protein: CASSEPGTGPYGFF.

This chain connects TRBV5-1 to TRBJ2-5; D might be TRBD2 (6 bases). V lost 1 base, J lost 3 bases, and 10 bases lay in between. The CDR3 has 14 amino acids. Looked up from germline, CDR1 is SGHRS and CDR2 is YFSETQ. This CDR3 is CASSLFGGEETQYF. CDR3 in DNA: TGCGCCAGCAGCTTGTTCGGCGGGGAAGAGACCCAGTACTTC.

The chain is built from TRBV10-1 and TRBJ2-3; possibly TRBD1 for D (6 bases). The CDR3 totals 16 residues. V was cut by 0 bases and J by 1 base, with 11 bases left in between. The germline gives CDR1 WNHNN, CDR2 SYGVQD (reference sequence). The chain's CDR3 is CASSESLSGGTDTQYF. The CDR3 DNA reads TGCGCCAGCAGTGAGTCGTTATCAGGGGGCACAGATACGCAGTATTTT.

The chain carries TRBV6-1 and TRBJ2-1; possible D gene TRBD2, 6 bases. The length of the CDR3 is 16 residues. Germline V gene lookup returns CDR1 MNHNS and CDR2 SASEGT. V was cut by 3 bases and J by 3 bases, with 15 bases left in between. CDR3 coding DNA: TGTGCCAGCAGTGAGTCGTTAGCGGATTTCTACAATGAGCAGTTCTTC. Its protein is CASSESLADFYNEQFF.

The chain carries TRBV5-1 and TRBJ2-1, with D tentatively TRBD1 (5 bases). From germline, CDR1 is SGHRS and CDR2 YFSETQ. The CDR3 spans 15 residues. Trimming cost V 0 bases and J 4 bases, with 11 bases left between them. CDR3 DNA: TGCGCCAGCAGCTTGGTAGGGGTATCGTACAATGAGCAGTTCTTC. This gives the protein CASSLVGVSYNEQFF.

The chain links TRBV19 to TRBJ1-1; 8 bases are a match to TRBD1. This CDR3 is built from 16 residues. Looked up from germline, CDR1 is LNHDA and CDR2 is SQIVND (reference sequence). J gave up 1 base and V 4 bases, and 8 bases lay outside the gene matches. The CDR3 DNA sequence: TGTGCCAGTAGTACCTCCCAGACAGGGGAGAACACTGAAGCTTTCTTT. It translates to CASSTSQTGENTEAFF.

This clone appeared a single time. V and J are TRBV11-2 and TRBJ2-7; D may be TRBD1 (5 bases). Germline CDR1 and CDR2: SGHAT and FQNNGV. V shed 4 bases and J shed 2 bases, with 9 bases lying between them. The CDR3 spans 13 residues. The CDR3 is CASSYRRTYEQYF. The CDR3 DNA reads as TGTGCCAGCAGCTACAGGCGAACCTACGAGCAGTACTTC. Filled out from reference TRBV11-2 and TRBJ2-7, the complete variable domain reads EAGVAQSPRYKIIEKRQSVAFWCNPISGHATLYWYQQILGQGPKLLIQFQNNGVVDDSQLPKDRFSAERLKGVDSTLKIQPAKLEDSAVYLCASSYRRTYEQYFGPGTRLTVT.

CDR3 in amino acids: CATSANTEAFF. CDR3 nucleotide sequence: TGTGCCACCTCAGCGAACACTGAAGCTTTCTTT. The J gene is TRBJ1-1, the V gene TRBV14; D remains unclear. The CDR3 sequence is 11 residues long. Trimming removed 10 bases from V and 1 base from J, with 7 bases in between. In germline, CDR1 is SGHDN, CDR2 FVKESK. The full variable domain, its missing parts supplied by reference TRBV14 and TRBJ1-1, is EAGVTQFPSHSVIEKGQTVTLRCDPISGHDNLYWYRRVMGKEIKFLLHFVKESKQDESGMPNNRFLAERTGGTYSTLKVQPAELEDSGVYFCATSANTEAFFGQGTRLTVV.